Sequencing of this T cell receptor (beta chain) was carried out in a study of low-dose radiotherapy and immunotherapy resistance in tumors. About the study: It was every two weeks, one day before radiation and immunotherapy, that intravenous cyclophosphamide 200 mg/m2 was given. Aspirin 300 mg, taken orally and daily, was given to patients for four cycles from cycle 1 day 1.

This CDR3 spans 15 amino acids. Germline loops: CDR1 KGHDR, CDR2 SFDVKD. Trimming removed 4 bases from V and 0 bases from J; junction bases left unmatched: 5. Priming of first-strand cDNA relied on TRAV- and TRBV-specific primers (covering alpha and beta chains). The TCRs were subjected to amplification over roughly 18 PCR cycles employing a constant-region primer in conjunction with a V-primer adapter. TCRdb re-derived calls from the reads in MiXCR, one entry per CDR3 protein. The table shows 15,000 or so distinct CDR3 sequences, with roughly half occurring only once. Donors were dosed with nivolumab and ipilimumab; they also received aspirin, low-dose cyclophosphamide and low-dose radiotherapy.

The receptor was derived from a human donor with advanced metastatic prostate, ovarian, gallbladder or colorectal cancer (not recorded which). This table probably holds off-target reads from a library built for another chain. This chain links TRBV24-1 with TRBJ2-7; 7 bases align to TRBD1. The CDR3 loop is CATSDARGSSYEQYF. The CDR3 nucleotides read TGTGCCACCAGTGACGCCAGGGGGTCCTCCTACGAGCAGTACTTC.